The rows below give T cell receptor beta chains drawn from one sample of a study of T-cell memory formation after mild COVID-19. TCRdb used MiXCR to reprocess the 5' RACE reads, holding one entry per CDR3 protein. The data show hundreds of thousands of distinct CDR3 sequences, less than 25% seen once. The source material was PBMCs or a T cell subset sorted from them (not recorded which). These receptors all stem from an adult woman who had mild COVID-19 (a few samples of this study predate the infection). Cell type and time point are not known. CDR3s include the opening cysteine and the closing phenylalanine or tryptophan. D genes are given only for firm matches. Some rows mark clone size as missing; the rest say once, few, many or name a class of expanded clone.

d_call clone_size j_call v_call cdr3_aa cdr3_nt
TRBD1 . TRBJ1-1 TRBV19 CASSIRTGGYDTEAFF TGTGCCAGTAGTATTAGAACAGGGGGCTATGACACTGAAGCTTTCTTT
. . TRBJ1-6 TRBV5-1 CASSLEGGRSYNSPLHF TGCGCCAGCAGCTTGGAGGGGGGCCGCTCCTATAATTCACCCCTCCACTTT
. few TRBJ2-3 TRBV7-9 CASSLLALTTTQYF TGTGCCAGCAGCCTCCTGGCACTGACAACGACGCAGTATTTT
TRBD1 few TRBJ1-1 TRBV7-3 CASSLTGTGGKDEAFF TGTGCCAGCAGCTTAACTGGGACAGGGGGCAAGGATGAAGCTTTCTTT
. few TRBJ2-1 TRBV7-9 CASSFTDGVAPYNEQFF TGTGCCAGCAGCTTCACCGACGGGGTGGCCCCCTACAATGAGCAGTTCTTC
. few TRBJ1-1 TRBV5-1 CASSLTAVPNTEAFF TGCGCCAGCAGCTTGACGGCGGTTCCGAACACTGAAGCTTTCTTT
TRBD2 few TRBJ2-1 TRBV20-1 CSATSSGGPGNEQFF TGCAGTGCAACGTCTAGCGGGGGGCCCGGCAATGAGCAGTTCTTC
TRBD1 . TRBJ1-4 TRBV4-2 CASSPGQGASGVEKLFF TGTGCCAGCAGCCCGGGACAGGGGGCGTCTGGTGTAGAAAAACTGTTTTTT
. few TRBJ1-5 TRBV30 CAWSVPGQPQHF TGTGCCTGGAGTGTACCGGGCCAGCCCCAGCATTTT
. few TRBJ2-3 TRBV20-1 CSARDLGTSTDTQYF TGCAGTGCTAGAGATCTAGGGACTAGCACAGATACGCAGTATTTT
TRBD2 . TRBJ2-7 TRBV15 CATIRPPPGGEQYF TGTGCCACCATCAGGCCCCCTCCGGGGGGCGAGCAGTACTTC
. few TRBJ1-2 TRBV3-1 CASSQWQAQLYGYTF TGTGCCAGCAGCCAATGGCAGGCGCAACTCTATGGCTACACCTTC
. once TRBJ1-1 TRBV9 CASSVAVGSNTEAFF TGTGCCAGCAGCGTAGCTGTCGGATCGAACACTGAAGCTTTCTTT
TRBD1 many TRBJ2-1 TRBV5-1 CASSLPGQGADEQFF TGCGCCAGCAGCCTTCCGGGGCAGGGGGCTGATGAGCAGTTCTTC
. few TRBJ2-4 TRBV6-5 CASRLSSFNIQYF TGTGCCAGCAGGTTGAGTTCTTTCAACATTCAGTACTTC
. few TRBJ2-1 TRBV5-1 CASSLSGPPPVDEQFF TGCGCCAGCAGCTTGTCCGGGCCTCCACCGGTTGATGAGCAGTTCTTC
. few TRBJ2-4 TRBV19 CASSIVPGNKNIQYF TGTGCCAGTAGTATAGTCCCGGGGAACAAAAACATTCAGTACTTC
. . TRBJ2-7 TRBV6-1 CASSETLASSYEQYF TGTGCCAGCAGTGAAACGCTGGCGTCCTCCTACGAGCAGTACTTC
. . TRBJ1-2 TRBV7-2 CASSLEPGANYGYTF TGTGCCAGCAGCTTAGAGCCGGGGGCCAACTATGGCTACACCTTC
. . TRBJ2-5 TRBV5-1 CASSRGLETQYF TGCGCCAGCAGCAGGGGACTGGAGACCCAGTACTTC
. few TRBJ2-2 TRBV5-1 CASSLSLPGELFF TGCGCCAGCAGCTTGTCACTTCCCGGGGAGCTGTTTTTT
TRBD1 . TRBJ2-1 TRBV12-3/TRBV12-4 CASSTGEEQFF TGTGCCAGCAGTACAGGGGAGGAGCAGTTCTTC
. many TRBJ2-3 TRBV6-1 CASSITRIADTQYF TGTGCCAGCAGTATTACAAGGATCGCGGATACGCAGTATTTT
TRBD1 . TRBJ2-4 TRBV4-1 CASRPGTGQGKNIQYF TGCGCCAGCAGACCCGGGACAGGGCAGGGCAAAAACATTCAGTACTTC
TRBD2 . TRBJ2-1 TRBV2 CASSQLAGRLEQFF TGTGCCAGCAGTCAACTAGCGGGACGTCTCGAGCAGTTCTTC
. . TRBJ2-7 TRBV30 CAGGTAAGYEQYF TGTGCCGGGGGGACAGCGGCGGGCTACGAGCAGTACTTC
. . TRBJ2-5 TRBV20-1 CSAGTGAGETQYF TGCAGTGCTGGGACTGGGGCGGGAGAGACCCAGTACTTC
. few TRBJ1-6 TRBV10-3 CAIREGDGPNSPLHF TGTGCCATCAGAGAGGGGGACGGGCCGAATTCACCCCTCCACTTT
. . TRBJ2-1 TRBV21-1 CASTNSLGGVPVPSYNEQFF TGTGCCAGCACCAATTCCCTGGGGGGAGTACCCGTCCCCTCTTACAATGAGCAGTTCTTC
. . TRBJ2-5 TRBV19 CASTMGGRSETQYF TGTGCCAGTACCATGGGGGGGCGATCGGAGACCCAGTACTTC
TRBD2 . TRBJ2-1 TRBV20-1 CSARDPGLAGAYEQFF TGCAGTGCTAGAGATCCCGGACTAGCGGGAGCCTATGAGCAGTTCTTC
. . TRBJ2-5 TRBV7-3 CASSLIPGSETQYF TGTGCCAGCAGCTTAATCCCCGGCTCCGAGACCCAGTACTTC
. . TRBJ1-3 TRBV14 CASSPGRDNLNTIYF TGTGCCAGCAGCCCGGGCCGGGACAACTTAAACACCATATATTTT
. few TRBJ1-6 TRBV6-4 CASSEGTRHSPLHF TGTGCCAGCAGTGAGGGGACACGACATTCACCCCTCCACTTT
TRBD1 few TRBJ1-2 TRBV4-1 CASYHWTGGNNYGYTF TGCGCCAGCTACCATTGGACAGGGGGCAATAACTATGGCTACACCTTC
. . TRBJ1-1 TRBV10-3 CAIRQVGTEAFF TGTGCCATCAGACAGGTGGGCACTGAAGCTTTCTTT
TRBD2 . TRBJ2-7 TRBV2 CASSERLAGLGEQYF TGTGCCAGCAGTGAACGGCTAGCGGGACTAGGCGAGCAGTACTTC
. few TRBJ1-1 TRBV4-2 CASSQEATGWGNTEAFF TGTGCCAGCAGCCAAGAAGCCACAGGGTGGGGAAACACTGAAGCTTTCTTT
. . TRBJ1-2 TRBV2 CASRDGNYGYTF TGTGCCAGCAGGGACGGTAACTATGGCTACACCTTC
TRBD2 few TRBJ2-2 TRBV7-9 CASSRIPGLAGVTGELFF TGTGCCAGCAGCCGAATCCCGGGACTAGCGGGAGTCACCGGGGAGCTGTTTTTT
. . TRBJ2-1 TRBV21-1 CASSKSQGFPPPKYTYNEQFF TGTGCCAGCAGCAAGTCGCAGGGGTTCCCCCCCCCCAAGTACACTTACAATGAGCAGTTCTTC
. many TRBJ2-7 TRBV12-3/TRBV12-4 CASSFSVPYEQYF TGTGCCAGCAGTTTTTCGGTCCCCTACGAGCAGTACTTC
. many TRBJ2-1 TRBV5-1 CASSLVAGQNYEQFF TGCGCCAGCAGCTTGGTGGCGGGACAGAACTATGAGCAGTTCTTC
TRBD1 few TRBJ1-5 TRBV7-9 CASSLVGTAVQGSNQPQHF TGTGCCAGCAGCTTAGTGGGGACAGCCGTCCAGGGTAGCAATCAGCCCCAGCATTTT
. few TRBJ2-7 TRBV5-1 CASSFGGVGYEQYF TGCGCCAGCAGTTTTGGCGGGGTGGGCTACGAGCAGTACTTC
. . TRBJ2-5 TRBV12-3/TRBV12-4 CASSLFQGPYRGGGSQETQYF TGTGCCAGCAGTTTATTTCAGGGGCCATACCGGGGCGGGGGAAGCCAAGAGACCCAGTACTTC
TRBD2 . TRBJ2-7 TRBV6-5 CASSYNGGYEQYF TGTGCCAGCAGTTACAACGGGGGGTACGAGCAGTACTTC